This is a list of T cell receptor beta chains from one sample in a study of blood T cells in healthy people across ages. Via MiXCR, TCRdb re-called the 5' RACE reads, giving one row per CDR3 protein. The sample comprises 920,000 or so distinct CDR3 sequences, roughly 45% of which are singletons, and about 20% rests with the top ten. Material: blood. These receptors were collected from a woman aged 55-75 years in good health. The CDR3 runs from the conserved cysteine through the conserved F or W. The D gene is left open where the match is weak. Size is stated for part of the rows, as once, few or many counts, or as a class when the clone is expanded.

j_call	clone_size	d_call	cdr3_length	v_call	cdr3_aa	cdr3_nt
TRBJ2-6	-	-	18	TRBV9	CASMGPLRVGSGANVLTF	TGTGCCAGCATGGGTCCCTTACGGGTTGGCTCTGGGGCCAACGTCCTGACTTTC
TRBJ2-5	-	-	14	TRBV7-3	CASSLTAGKETQYF	TGTGCCAGCAGCTTAACGGCTGGTAAGGAGACCCAGTACTTC
TRBJ2-6	few	-	15	TRBV29-1	CSVITTESGANVLTF	TGCAGCGTCATCACGACGGAGTCTGGGGCCAACGTCCTGACTTTC
TRBJ2-5	-	-	14	TRBV14	CAGKTGGLEGTQYF	TGTGCCGGCAAGACTGGGGGGCTTGAAGGGACCCAGTACTTC
TRBJ2-1	once	-	15	TRBV5-6	CASRGGTRGYYEQFF	TGTGCCAGCAGAGGCGGGACTCGAGGCTACTACGAGCAGTTCTTC
TRBJ2-5	few	TRBD1	15	TRBV18	CASSPRGTAQETQYF	TGTGCCAGCTCACCACGGGGGACAGCCCAAGAGACCCAGTACTTC
TRBJ2-5	-	-	11	TRBV15	CATSWGETQYF	TGTGCCACCAGCTGGGGAGAGACCCAGTACTTC
TRBJ2-7	-	-	12	TRBV7-9	CASSFNLYEQYF	TGTGCCAGCAGTTTTAACCTCTACGAGCAGTACTTC
TRBJ1-2	-	-	13	TRBV2	CASSLVVNYGYTF	TGTGCCAGCAGCCTGGTTGTAAACTATGGCTACACCTTC
TRBJ2-3	few	-	15	TRBV4-1	CASSQYGGETDTQYF	TGCGCCAGCAGCCAATATGGGGGAGAAACAGATACGCAGTATTTT
TRBJ2-3	-	-	14	TRBV6-5	CASSYSSSADTQYF	TGTGCCAGCAGTTACTCTTCTAGCGCAGATACGCAGTATTTT
TRBJ2-3	-	-	15	TRBV12-3/TRBV12-4	CASSSRGKSTDTQYF	TGTGCCAGCAGTTCGCGCGGTAAAAGCACAGATACGCAGTATTTT
TRBJ2-4	few	-	13	TRBV6-6	CASSYEGQVSQYF	TGTGCCAGCAGTTACGAGGGGCAGGTTTCTCAGTACTTC
TRBJ1-5	-	-	15	TRBV5-1	CASGGPESYNQPQHF	TGCGCCAGTGGGGGACCCGAGAGCTATAATCAGCCCCAGCATTTT
TRBJ2-1	few	-	13	TRBV7-2	CASSLGGIREQFF	TGTGCCAGCAGCTTAGGTGGTATACGTGAGCAGTTCTTC
TRBJ2-3	many	TRBD2	17	TRBV20-1	CSAREFLSSGRTDTQYF	TGCAGTGCTAGAGAGTTCTTGTCTAGCGGGCGCACAGATACGCAGTATTTT
TRBJ2-5	once	-	14	TRBV25-1	CASSEVRTQETQYF	TGTGCCAGCAGTGAGGTGAGGACCCAAGAGACCCAGTACTTC
TRBJ2-7	-	-	18	TRBV7-8	CASSLARTGPTSTYEQYF	TGTGCCAGCAGCTTAGCGCGAACAGGGCCCACCTCAACCTACGAGCAGTACTTC
TRBJ1-5	few	-	14	TRBV7-2	CASSIGQRNQPQHF	TGTGCCAGCAGCATTGGACAGCGAAATCAGCCCCAGCATTTT
TRBJ2-5	-	TRBD2	18	TRBV19	CASSMPSPIAGGPETQYF	TGTGCCAGTAGTATGCCTTCCCCCATAGCGGGAGGGCCTGAGACCCAGTACTTC
TRBJ2-5	-	-	11	TRBV6-1	CASNQGETQYF	TGTGCCAGCAATCAGGGAGAGACCCAGTACTTC
TRBJ2-7	few	TRBD1	15	TRBV4-1	CASSLGPQGANEQYF	TGCGCCAGCAGCCTTGGCCCACAGGGGGCCAACGAGCAGTACTTC
TRBJ2-3	few	TRBD2	15	TRBV20-1	CSATAVAGYTDTQYF	TGCAGTGCTACGGCGGTAGCGGGGTATACAGATACGCAGTATTTT
TRBJ2-5	few	-	11	TRBV29-1	CSVIVGETQYF	TGCAGCGTTATAGTGGGGGAGACCCAGTACTTC
TRBJ2-7	once	TRBD2	15	TRBV20-1	CSARGASGPTYEQYF	TGCAGTGCTCGAGGGGCTAGCGGGCCCACATACGAGCAGTACTTC
TRBJ2-1	few	-	14	TRBV12-3/TRBV12-4	CASSPDYAYNEQFF	TGTGCCAGCAGCCCGGACTACGCTTACAATGAGCAGTTCTTC
TRBJ2-1	few	TRBD1	13	TRBV30	CAWTAGGRHEQFF	TGTGCCTGGACCGCAGGGGGCAGGCATGAGCAGTTCTTC
TRBJ2-7	once	-	15	TRBV5-1	CASSPELGRSYEQYF	TGCGCCAGCAGCCCGGAGTTGGGCCGCTCCTACGAGCAGTACTTC
TRBJ1-2	few	-	13	TRBV29-1	CSVDAQTSGGYTF	TGCAGCGTTGATGCACAGACCTCTGGGGGCTACACCTTC
TRBJ1-6	-	TRBD1	13	TRBV2	CASRGQNNSPLHF	TGTGCCAGCAGGGGACAGAATAATTCACCCCTCCACTTT
TRBJ2-2	few	-	15	TRBV3-1	CASSQARPATGELFF	TGTGCCAGCAGCCAAGCCAGGCCGGCCACCGGGGAGCTGTTTTTT
TRBJ2-3	-	-	14	TRBV2	CASRTGTGTDTQYF	TGTGCCAGCAGGACCGGGACTGGCACAGATACGCAGTATTTT
TRBJ2-7	few	-	13	TRBV27	CASITLGPYEQYF	TGTGCCAGCATAACCCTCGGACCGTACGAGCAGTACTTC
TRBJ1-2	-	TRBD1	14	TRBV27	CASSGTGVDYGYTF	TGTGCCAGCAGCGGGACAGGGGTTGACTATGGCTACACCTTC
TRBJ1-2	-	-	13	TRBV5-6	CASSFGSAYGYTF	TGTGCCAGCAGCTTCGGGAGCGCGTATGGCTACACCTTC
TRBJ2-7	-	-	17	TRBV6-5	CAGSSRITSSSSYEQYF	TGTGCCGGCAGTTCCCGGATTACTTCCTCCAGCTCCTACGAGCAGTACTTC
TRBJ2-5	few	-	12	TRBV7-2	CASSESRETQYF	TGTGCCAGCAGCGAGAGTCGGGAGACCCAGTACTTC
TRBJ2-7	-	TRBD1	15	TRBV2	CASSPAGQDMYEQYF	TGTGCCAGCAGCCCGGCGGGACAGGATATGTACGAGCAGTACTTC
TRBJ1-2	-	-	14	TRBV20-1	CSAIKNQGNYGYTF	TGCAGTGCTATTAAGAACCAGGGCAACTATGGCTACACCTTC
TRBJ2-5	few	TRBD2	16	TRBV27	CASSFLAGAHQETQYF	TGTGCCAGCAGTTTCCTAGCGGGAGCCCACCAAGAGACCCAGTACTTC
TRBJ2-7	few	-	11	TRBV25-1	CASSEWFEQYF	TGTGCCAGCAGTGAATGGTTCGAGCAGTACTTC
TRBJ2-4	-	-	13	TRBV3-1	CASSQEVGRVQYF	TGTGCCAGCAGCCAAGAGGTAGGCCGGGTGCAGTACTTC
TRBJ2-5	many	TRBD2	21	TRBV20-1	CSARDQFGTSGTSGRRETQYF	TGCAGTGCTAGAGATCAATTCGGGACTTCGGGGACTAGCGGGAGGAGGGAGACCCAGTACTTC
TRBJ1-4	few	-	15	TRBV6-6	CASSSRGGTNEKLFF	TGTGCCAGCAGTTCCCGGGGGGGGACTAATGAAAAACTGTTTTTT
TRBJ1-1	-	TRBD1	15	TRBV19	CASSYLRQGNTEAFF	TGTGCCAGTTCGTACCTCCGACAGGGTAACACTGAAGCTTTCTTT
TRBJ2-1	-	-	12	TRBV6-2/TRBV6-3	CASTPEDNEQFF	TGTGCCAGCACCCCAGAGGACAATGAGCAGTTCTTC
TRBJ2-3	many	-	15	TRBV3-1	CASSQDQAYTDTQYF	TGTGCCAGCAGCCAAGATCAAGCTTACACAGATACGCAGTATTTT